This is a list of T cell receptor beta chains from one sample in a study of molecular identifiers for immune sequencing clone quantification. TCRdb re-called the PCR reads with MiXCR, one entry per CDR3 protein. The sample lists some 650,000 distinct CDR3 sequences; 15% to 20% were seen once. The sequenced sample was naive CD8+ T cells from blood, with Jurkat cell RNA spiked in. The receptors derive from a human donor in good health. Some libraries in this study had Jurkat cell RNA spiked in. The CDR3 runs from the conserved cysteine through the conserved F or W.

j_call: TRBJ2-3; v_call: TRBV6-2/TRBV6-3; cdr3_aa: CASSRIRADTQYF
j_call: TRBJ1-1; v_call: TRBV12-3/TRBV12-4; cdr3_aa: CASREGQGGNTEAFF
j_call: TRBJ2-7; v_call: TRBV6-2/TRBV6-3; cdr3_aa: CASSPLTGPREQYF
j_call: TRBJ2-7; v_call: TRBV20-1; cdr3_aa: CSAPLWRGSTVAYEQYF
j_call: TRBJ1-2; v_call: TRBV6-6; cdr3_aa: CASSNEGAREVHGYTF
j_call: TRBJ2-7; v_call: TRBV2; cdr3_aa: CASSEFRTTLYEQYF
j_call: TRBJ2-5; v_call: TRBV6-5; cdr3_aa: CASRPGHQETQYF
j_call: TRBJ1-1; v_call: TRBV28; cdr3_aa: CASSLRDSSMNTEAFF
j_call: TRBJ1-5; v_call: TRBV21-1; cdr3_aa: CASTQDSGECSNQPQHF
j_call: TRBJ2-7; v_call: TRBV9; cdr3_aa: CASSPRGGAYEQYF
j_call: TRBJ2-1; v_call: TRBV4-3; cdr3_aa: CASSQDQNYNEQFF
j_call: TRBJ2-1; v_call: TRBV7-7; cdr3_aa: CASSLSDRAYNEQFF
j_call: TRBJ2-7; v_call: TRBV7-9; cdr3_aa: CASSSGPKNGHEQYF
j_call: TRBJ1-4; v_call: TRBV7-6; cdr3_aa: CASSWTGEKLFF
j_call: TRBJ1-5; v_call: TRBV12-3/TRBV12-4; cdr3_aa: CASSHHWGDQPQHF
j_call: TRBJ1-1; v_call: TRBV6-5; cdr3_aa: CASSYSGGATDAFF
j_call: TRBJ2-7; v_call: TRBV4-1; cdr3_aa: CASSQAHQGNEQYF
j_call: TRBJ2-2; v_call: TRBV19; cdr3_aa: CASRPAAGENTGELFF
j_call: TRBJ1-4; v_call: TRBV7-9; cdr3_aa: CVSSLELQGGAGYEKPFF
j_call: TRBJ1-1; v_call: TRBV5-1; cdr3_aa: CASSYHTDREDTEAFF
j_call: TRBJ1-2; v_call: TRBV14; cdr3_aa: CASNLGVMNYGYTF
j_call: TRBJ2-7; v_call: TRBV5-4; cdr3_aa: CASSLEGAPYEWYF
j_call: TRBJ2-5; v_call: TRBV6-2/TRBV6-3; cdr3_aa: CASSQSAGAETQYF
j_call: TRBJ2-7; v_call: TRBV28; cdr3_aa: CASSTWGSRWGYEQYF
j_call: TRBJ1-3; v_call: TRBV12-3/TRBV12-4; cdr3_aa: CASTPDGTSGNAIYF
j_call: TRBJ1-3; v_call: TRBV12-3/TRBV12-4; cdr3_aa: CASSYDMGGNTIYF
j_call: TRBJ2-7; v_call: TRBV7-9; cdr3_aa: CASSIPGPTYEQYF
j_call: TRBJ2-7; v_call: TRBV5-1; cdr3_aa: CASSLYSGSYEQYF
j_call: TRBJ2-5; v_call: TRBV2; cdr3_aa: CASATGTGGNQETQYF
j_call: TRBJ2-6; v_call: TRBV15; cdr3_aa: CATSRDVGDSGANVLTF
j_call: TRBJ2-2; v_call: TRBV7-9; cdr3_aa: CVSSLPRVGGGGTGELFF
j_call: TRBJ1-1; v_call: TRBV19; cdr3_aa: CASSIGTGARTEAFF
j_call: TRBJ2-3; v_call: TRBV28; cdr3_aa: CASSSWIVAGGPGTDTQYF
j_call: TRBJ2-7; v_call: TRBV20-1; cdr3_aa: CSARAGSGSWRREQYF
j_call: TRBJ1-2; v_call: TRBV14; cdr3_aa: CASSQGGAYGYTF
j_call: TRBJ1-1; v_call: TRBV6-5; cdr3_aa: CASSYNTGGAGAEAFF
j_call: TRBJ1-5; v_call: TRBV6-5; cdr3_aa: CASSVTTGTAQHF
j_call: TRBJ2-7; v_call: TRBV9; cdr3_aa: CASSSGFTSYEQYF